Presented here are 2 T cell receptor beta chains from one specimen sequenced in a study of T cells after yellow fever vaccination. MiXCR, applied by TCRdb to the 5' RACE reads, yields one record per CDR3 protein. The sample contains some 150,000 distinct CDR3 sequences, 7% to 10% of which appear only once. The material sequenced was CD8+ T cells sorted from PBMCs, taken 45 days after the yellow fever booster vaccination. Receptors were obtained from a man aged 18 to 35 who received the YFV17D yellow fever vaccine.

The sample holds a few counts of this clonotype. The chain is built from TRBV21-1 and TRBJ2-7; the table's D call, TRBD1, was not checked against the DNA. TRBV21-1 is described as a pseudogene. The CDR3 spans 16 residues. The CDR3 region is CASSKGQGGYPYEQYV. The DNA for the CDR3 is TGTGCCAGCAGCAAAGGCCAGGGTGGATACCCCTACGAGCAGTACGTC.

The chain carries TRBV4-1 and TRBJ2-6; 11 nucleotides align to TRBD2. Trimming at V came to 5 bases and at J to 2 bases, leaving 11 bases not matched to a gene. CDR1 is MGHRA, CDR2 YSYEKL, per germline. The CDR3 consists of 19 residues. The CDR3 DNA reads as TGCGCCAGCAGCACCCGACCTAGCGGGGGGTATACTGGGGCCAACGTCCTGACTTTC. It yields the protein CASSTRPSGGYTGANVLTF.